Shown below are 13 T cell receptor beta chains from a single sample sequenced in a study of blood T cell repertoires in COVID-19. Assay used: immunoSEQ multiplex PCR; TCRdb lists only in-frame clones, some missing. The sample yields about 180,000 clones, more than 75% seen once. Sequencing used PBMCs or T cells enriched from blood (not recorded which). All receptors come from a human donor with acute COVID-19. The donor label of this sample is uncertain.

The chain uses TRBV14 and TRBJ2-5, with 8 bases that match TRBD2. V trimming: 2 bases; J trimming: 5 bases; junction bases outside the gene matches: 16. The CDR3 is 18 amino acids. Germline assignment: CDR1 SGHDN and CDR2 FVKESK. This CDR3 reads CASSQHQTFSGAWETQYF. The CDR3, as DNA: TGTGCCAGCAGCCAACACCAAACTTTTAGCGGGGCCTGGGAGACCCAGTACTTC.

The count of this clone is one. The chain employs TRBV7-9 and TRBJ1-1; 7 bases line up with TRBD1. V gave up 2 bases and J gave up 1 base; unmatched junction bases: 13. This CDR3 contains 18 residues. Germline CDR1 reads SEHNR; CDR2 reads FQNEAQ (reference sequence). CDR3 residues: CASSLSSGEGGRNTEAFF. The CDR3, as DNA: TGTGCCAGCAGCTTATCCTCAGGGGAAGGGGGCCGGAACACTGAAGCTTTCTTT.

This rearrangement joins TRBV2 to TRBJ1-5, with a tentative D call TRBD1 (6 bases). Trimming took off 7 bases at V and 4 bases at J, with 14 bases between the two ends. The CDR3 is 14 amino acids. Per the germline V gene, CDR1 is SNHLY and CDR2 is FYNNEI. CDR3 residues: CASKPGVPNQPQHF. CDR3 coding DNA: TGTGCCAGCAAACCAGGGGTTCCGAATCAGCCCCAGCATTTT.

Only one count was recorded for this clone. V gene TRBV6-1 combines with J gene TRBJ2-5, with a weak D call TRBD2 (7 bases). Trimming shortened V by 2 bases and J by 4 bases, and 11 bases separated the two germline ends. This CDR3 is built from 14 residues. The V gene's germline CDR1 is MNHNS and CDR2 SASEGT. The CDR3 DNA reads TGTGCCAGCAGTGAAATAGGGGGGGGAGAGACCCAGTACTTC. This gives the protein CASSEIGGGETQYF.

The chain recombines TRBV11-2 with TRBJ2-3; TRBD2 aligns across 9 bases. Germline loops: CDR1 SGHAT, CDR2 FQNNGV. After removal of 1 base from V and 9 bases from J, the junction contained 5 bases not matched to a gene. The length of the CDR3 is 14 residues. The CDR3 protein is CASSLGLAEGTQYF. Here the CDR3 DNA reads TGTGCCAGCAGCTTAGGACTAGCGGAGGGAACGCAGTATTTT.

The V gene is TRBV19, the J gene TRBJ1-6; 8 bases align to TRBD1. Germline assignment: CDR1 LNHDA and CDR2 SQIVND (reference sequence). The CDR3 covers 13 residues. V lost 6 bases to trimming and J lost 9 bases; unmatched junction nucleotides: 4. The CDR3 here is CASSPGGPSPLHF. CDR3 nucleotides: TGTGCCAGTAGCCCAGGGGGCCCTTCACCCCTCCACTTT.

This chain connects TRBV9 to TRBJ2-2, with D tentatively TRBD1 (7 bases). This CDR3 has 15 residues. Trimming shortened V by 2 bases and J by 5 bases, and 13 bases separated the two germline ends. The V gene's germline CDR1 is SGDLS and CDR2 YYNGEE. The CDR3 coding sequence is TGTGCCAGCAGCGTGTCAGGGGGGAGAACCGGGGAGCTGTTTTTT. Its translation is CASSVSGGRTGELFF.

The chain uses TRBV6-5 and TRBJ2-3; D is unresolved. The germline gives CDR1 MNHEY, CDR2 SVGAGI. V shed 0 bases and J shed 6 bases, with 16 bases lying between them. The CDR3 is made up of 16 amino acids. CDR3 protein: CASSYSSFAVADTQYF. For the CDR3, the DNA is TGTGCCAGCAGTTACTCGTCCTTTGCAGTAGCCGATACGCAGTATTTT.

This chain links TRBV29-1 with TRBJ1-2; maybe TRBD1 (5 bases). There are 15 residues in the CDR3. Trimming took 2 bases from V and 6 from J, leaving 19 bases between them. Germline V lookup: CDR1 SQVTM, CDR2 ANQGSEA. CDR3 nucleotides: TGCAGCGTTGAATTAGAAAGGGGTCGTTCAGATGGCTACACCTTC. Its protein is CSVELERGRSDGYTF. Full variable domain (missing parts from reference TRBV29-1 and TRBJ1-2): SAVISQKPSRDICQRGTSLTIQCQVDSQVTMMFWYRQQPGQSLTLIATANQGSEATYESGFVIDKFPISRPNLTFSTLTVSNMSPEDSSIYLCSVELERGRSDGYTFGSGTRLTVV.

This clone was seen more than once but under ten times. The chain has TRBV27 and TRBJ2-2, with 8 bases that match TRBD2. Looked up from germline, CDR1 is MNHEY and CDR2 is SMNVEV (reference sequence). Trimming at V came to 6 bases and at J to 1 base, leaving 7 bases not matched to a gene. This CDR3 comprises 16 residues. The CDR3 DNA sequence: TGTGCCAGCAGCACCCGCAGCGGGGGGAACACCGGGGAGCTGTTTTTT. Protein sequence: CASSTRSGGNTGELFF.

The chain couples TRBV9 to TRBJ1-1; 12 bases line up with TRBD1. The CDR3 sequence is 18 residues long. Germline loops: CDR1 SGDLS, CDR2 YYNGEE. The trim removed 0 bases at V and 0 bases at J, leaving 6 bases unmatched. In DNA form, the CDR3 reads TGTGCCAGCAGCGTAGGGGACAGGGGGCCCCTGATGAACACTGAAGCTTTCTTT. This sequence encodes CASSVGDRGPLMNTEAFF.

The CDR3 is CASSLLGGGTYEQYF. As DNA, the CDR3 is TGTGCCAGCAGCCTTCTTGGGGGGGGTACCTACGAGCAGTACTTC. V gene TRBV3-1 (or the pseudogene TRBV3-2) combines with J gene TRBJ2-7; 7 bases fit TRBD2. This CDR3 contains 15 residues. Germline V gene data show CDR1 as LGHDT and CDR2 as YNNKEL (reference sequence). V was pared by 4 bases and J by 2 bases, with 8 bases of the junction left unmatched.

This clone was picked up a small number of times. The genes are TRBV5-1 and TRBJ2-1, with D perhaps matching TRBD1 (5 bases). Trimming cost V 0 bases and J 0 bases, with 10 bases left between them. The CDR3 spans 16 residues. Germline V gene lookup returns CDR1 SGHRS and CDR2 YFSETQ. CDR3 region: CASSLVGVSSYNEQFF. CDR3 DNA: TGCGCCAGCAGCTTGGTAGGGGTGTCCTCCTACAATGAGCAGTTCTTC.